The 8 T cell receptor beta chains below were found in one sample sequenced in a study of blood T cell repertoires in COVID-19. The repertoire was sequenced with immunoSEQ multiplex PCR; TCRdb's copy has only in-frame clones and lacks some. The table has around 200,000 clones, approximately 86% seen once; the top ten hold roughly 2.5%. Material: peripheral blood. The source is a man between 35 and 55 years old with active or convalescent COVID-19.

The J gene is TRBJ1-2, the V gene TRBV12-3 or TRBV12-4, with D unclear. This CDR3 region has 13 residues. Deletions cut 6 bases from V and 7 bases from J, with 15 bases between. The DNA of the CDR3 is TGTGCCAGCAGGTACGCGCCATCCACTGGCTACACCTTC. Amino acids: CASRYAPSTGYTF.

This sequence joins TRBV14 and TRBJ1-1, with D perhaps TRBD1 (5 bases). The germline V gene has CDR1 SGHDN and CDR2 FVKESK. The CDR3 is made up of 13 amino acids. Trimming pared 5 bases from V and 0 bases from J, leaving 7 bases between. The CDR3 spells CASSVGVNTEAFF. CDR3 in DNA: TGTGCCAGCAGCGTAGGGGTGAACACTGAAGCTTTCTTT.

This sequence joins TRBV9 and TRBJ2-3; tentatively, D is TRBD2 (7 bases). The CDR3 is made up of 12 amino acids. CDR1 SGDLS and CDR2 YYNGEE come from the germline V gene. V was pared by 7 bases and J by 4 bases, with 10 bases between. The CDR3 sequence is CASAGAADTQYF. Written as DNA, the CDR3 is TGTGCCAGCGCGGGGGCCGCAGATACGCAGTATTTT.

As to this clone: A read error may produce the germline difference seen at one junction end. V is TRBV24-1 and J is TRBJ2-7; weak D call: TRBD1 (7 bases). The V gene's germline CDR1 is KGHDR and CDR2 SFDVKD. This CDR3 is built from 13 residues. This CDR3 is CATSDSSGQEGNF. The DNA of the CDR3 is TGTGCCACCAGTGATTCCTCTGGACAGGAGGGGAACTTC.

This clone was seen just once. This chain links TRBV7-8 with TRBJ1-4, with D unclear. Between the trimmed V and J ends, which lost 5 bases and 8 bases, there was a span of 15 bases. Germline CDR1 reads SGHVS; CDR2 reads FQNEAQ. The CDR3 has 14 residues. CDR3 region: CASSQAELAEKLFF. The DNA for the CDR3 is TGTGCCAGCAGCCAGGCGGAATTGGCGGAAAAACTGTTTTTT.

This chain connects TRBV20-1 to TRBJ2-7; the D is unclear. Looked up from germline, CDR1 is DFQATT and CDR2 is SNEGSKA (reference sequence). The CDR3 has 11 amino acids. Trimming took 5 bases from V and 2 from J, leaving 7 bases between them. In DNA form, the CDR3 reads TGCAGTGCTCGCGTAACCTACGAGCAGTACTTC. Protein product: CSARVTYEQYF.

CDR3 nucleotides: TGTGCCAGCAGTTTCCGGGACTCCCGCGGCTACACCTTC. It translates to CASSFRDSRGYTF. This chain links TRBV27 with TRBJ1-2; TRBD1 is a possible D gene (5 bases). This CDR3 region has 13 residues. V gave up 3 bases and J gave up 8 bases, with 13 bases separating them. The V gene's germline CDR1 is MNHEY and CDR2 SMNVEV (reference sequence).

The genes are TRBV3-1 (or the pseudogene TRBV3-2) and TRBJ1-2; 9 bases match TRBD1. This CDR3 region has 13 residues. Germline lookup yields CDR1 LGHDT and CDR2 YNNKEL (reference sequence). The junction had 2 bases not matched to a gene; V was cut back by 1 base and J by 8 bases. CDR3 in amino acids: CASSQGTGEGYTF. CDR3 DNA: TGTGCCAGCAGCCAAGGGACAGGGGAGGGCTACACCTTC.